This entry is about one TCR beta chain. Its antigen is still unknown. V was cut by 1 base and J by 6 bases, with 9 bases left in between. The CDR3 is 13 amino acids. The germline gives CDR1 MGHRA, CDR2 YSYEKL. The record originates from a study of response to subunit inactivated influenza vaccine. Study observations and caveats: Each seasonal influenza vaccination, the authors suggested, recruits few new T cells.

TCRdb called the RT-PCR reads again in MiXCR, with one record for every CDR3 protein. The repertoire holds around 160,000 distinct CDR3 sequences, about 11% seen once, with around 11% in the top ten. This chain uses TRBV4-1 with TRBJ1-2; unclear D gene. The sample was non-naive T cells sorted from PBMCs, taken more than 35 days after vaccination. This receptor was taken from a man between 45 and 60 years old who received an inactivated influenza vaccine. CDR3 loop: CASSQARPDGYTF. The CDR3 DNA is TGCGCCAGCAGCCAAGCCCGTCCCGATGGCTACACCTTC.